The 17 T cell receptor beta chains in this list originate from one sample, sequenced in a study of T cell repertoires in cytomegalovirus infection. TCRdb redid the calling of the reads with MiXCR, one entry per CDR3 protein. Here the sample spans 200,000 to 300,000 distinct CDR3 sequences, roughly 15% being singletons. Specimen: PBMCs. The receptors derive from a human donor in good health (CMV status not recorded). Some clones in this sample may be carry-over from other donors' samples.

V is TRBV6-1 and J is TRBJ2-7, with TRBD1 as a possible D gene (6 bases). Germline V gene lookup returns CDR1 MNHNS and CDR2 SASEGT. Trimming stripped 6 bases from V and 5 bases from J, with 11 bases between. The CDR3 totals 12 residues. The CDR3 protein is CASRPDRDEQYF. DNA for the CDR3: TGTGCCAGCAGACCGGACAGAGACGAGCAGTACTTC.

V is TRBV19 and J is TRBJ2-1; TRBD2 matches at 7 bases. J was trimmed by 10 bases and V by 10 bases; bases with no gene match: 7. CDR3 length equals 11 residues. Germline V gene sequence: CDR1 LNHDA, CDR2 SQIVND (reference sequence). CDR3 region: CATEAGIEQFF. In DNA form, the CDR3 reads TGTGCCACAGAAGCGGGAATCGAGCAGTTCTTC.

The J gene is TRBJ2-5, the V gene TRBV7-9, with 7 bases lining up with TRBD2. With 5 bases clipped from V and 7 bases from J, the junction kept 10 bases outside the gene matches. The germline V gene encodes CDR1 SEHNR and CDR2 FQNEAQ (reference sequence). CDR3 length: 14 residues. The CDR3 reads CASSPTRELGTQYF. CDR3 nucleotide sequence: TGTGCCAGCAGCCCAACGCGGGAGTTAGGGACCCAGTACTTC.

This clonotype was counted many times. This chain joins TRBV7-6 and TRBJ2-1; 9 nucleotides align to TRBD2. This CDR3 comprises 16 residues. CDR1 is SGHVS, CDR2 FNYEAQ, per germline. The V gene end was trimmed by 1 base and the J gene end by 4 bases; junction bases not matched to a gene: 5. In DNA, the CDR3 is TGTGCCAGCAGCTTAGTTTCTAGCGGGGAGTACAATGAGCAGTTCTTC. It specifies CASSLVSSGEYNEQFF. Combining the CDR3 with reference TRBV7-6 and TRBJ2-1 gives the whole variable domain GAGVSQSPRYKVTKRGQDVALRCDPISGHVSLYWYRQALGQGPEFLTYFNYEAQQDKSGLPNDRFSAERPEGSISTLTIQRTEQRDSAMYRCASSLVSSGEYNEQFFGPGTRLTVL.

This chain links TRBV18 with TRBJ2-7; TRBD1 aligns across 9 bases. This CDR3 is 15 amino acids long. The germline V gene has CDR1 KGHSH and CDR2 LQKENI. Losses at the gene ends were 6 bases for V and 5 bases for J; bases not matched to a gene: 11. The CDR3 reads CASSSFWDRAHEQYF. Here the CDR3 DNA reads TGTGCCAGCTCTTCCTTCTGGGACAGGGCCCACGAGCAGTACTTC.

This clonotype appeared a few times. The chain joins TRBV28 to TRBJ2-3; TRBD1 is a possible D gene (6 bases). The CDR3 extends over 14 amino acids. Germline CDR1 reads MDHEN; CDR2 reads SYDVKM. V lost 5 bases, J lost 2 bases, and 11 bases lay in between. The CDR3 region has the DNA TGTGCCAGCAGTCCCGGGACATACACAGATACGCAGTATTTT. This sequence encodes CASSPGTYTDTQYF.

This chain links TRBV6-6 with TRBJ1-4; no firm D call. V lost 1 base to trimming and J lost 0 bases, with 12 bases between them. The CDR3 is made up of 17 amino acids. The germline V gene has CDR1 MNHNY and CDR2 SVGAGI (reference sequence). The chain's CDR3 is CASSYFSRGTTNEKLFF. CDR3 coding DNA: TGTGCCAGCAGTTACTTCTCAAGAGGGACAACTAATGAAAAACTGTTTTTT.

This clonotype was observed a single time. Just one base apart from a much larger clone, this may be a read error. Written as DNA, the CDR3 is TGTGCCAGCACCTACGCCGAGACTAGCGGTTACGAGCAGTACTTC. Protein sequence: CASTYAETSGYEQYF. The chain couples TRBV7-2 to TRBJ2-7, with 9 bases lining up with TRBD2. Trimming cost V 7 bases and J 4 bases; bases outside gene matches: 11. CDR3 length: 15 amino acids. In germline, CDR1 is SGHTA, CDR2 FQGNSA.

This clonotype came up a few times. V usage is TRBV28 and J usage is TRBJ1-3, with TRBD1 matching over 7 bases. With V trimmed by 6 bases and J by 3 bases, 11 bases remained unmatched. This CDR3 has 16 amino acids. CDR1 and CDR2 from the germline V gene are MDHEN and SYDVKM. CDR3 sequence reads: CASRSPGQNLGNTIYF. CDR3 DNA sequence: TGTGCCAGCAGGTCCCCGGGACAGAATCTTGGAAACACCATATATTTT.

About this clonotype itself: This may arise from a read error, as a much more abundant clone is one base away. The V call is TRBV6-6, the J call TRBJ2-1; D might be TRBD1 (6 bases). V gave up 1 base and J gave up 10 bases, with 11 bases separating them. The CDR3 covers 13 residues. In germline, CDR1 is MNHNY, CDR2 SVGAGI (reference sequence). The CDR3 region has the DNA TGTGCCAGCAGTTACTACAGGGTAAAGGAGCAGTTCTTC. It specifies CASSYYRVKEQFF.

This clonotype showed up just a few times. V and J are TRBV20-1 and TRBJ1-2; 9 bases map to TRBD1. Germline CDR1 reads DFQATT; CDR2 reads SNEGSKA (reference sequence). This CDR3 spans 15 amino acids. The V segment lost 5 bases and the J segment 2 bases; nucleotides outside the gene matches: 9. The CDR3 protein is CSASLQGAQNYGYTF. The CDR3 DNA sequence: TGCAGTGCTTCGCTACAGGGGGCGCAAAACTATGGCTACACCTTC.

The chain combines TRBV20-1 with TRBJ2-2, with D possibly TRBD2 on 5 matching bases. V dropped 1 base and J dropped 3 bases, with 12 bases sitting between them. CDR3 length: 15 residues. The germline CDR1 and CDR2 sequences are DFQATT and SNEGSKA (reference sequence). This chain's CDR3 is CSARVSGIDTGELFF. The CDR3 DNA follows: TGCAGTGCTAGAGTTTCGGGGATAGACACCGGGGAGCTGTTTTTT.

This clonotype was seen at least ten times. This chain links TRBV7-2 with TRBJ2-5; TRBD1 matches 7 bases. The V and J ends lost 5 bases and 6 bases, in that order; junction bases with no gene match: 6. Germline V gives CDR1 SGHTA, CDR2 FQGNSA. The CDR3 runs to 13 residues. The CDR3 DNA reads TGTGCCAGCAGCACTACAGGGGTAAAGACCCAGTACTTC. Amino acid sequence: CASSTTGVKTQYF.

This clonotype was seen ten or more times. V and J are TRBV7-6 and TRBJ2-1; no firm D call. The V and J ends lost 6 bases and 7 bases respectively, with 13 bases between them. The CDR3 spans 13 residues. Per the germline V gene, CDR1 is SGHVS and CDR2 is FNYEAQ. The CDR3 DNA is TGTGCCAGCAGACCCGCCGCGTGGAATGAGCAGTTCTTC. It is translated as CASRPAAWNEQFF.

V is TRBV15 and J is TRBJ1-3; 9 bases are a match to TRBD1. This CDR3 is 15 amino acids long. Germline CDR1 is LNHNV and CDR2 is YYDKDF (reference sequence). After removal of 3 bases from V and 2 bases from J, the junction contained 2 bases not matched to a gene. The CDR3 coding sequence is TGTGCCACCAGCAGCGGGACAGGGCCTGGAAACACCATATATTTT. Residues: CATSSGTGPGNTIYF.

In its sample, this clonotype was seen many times. The genes are TRBV7-3 and TRBJ2-1, with a tentative D call TRBD2 (6 bases). Trimming removed 5 bases at V and 9 bases at J, with 14 bases between. The CDR3 totals 13 residues. The germline V gene has CDR1 SGHTA and CDR2 FQGTGA. Here the CDR3 DNA reads TGTGCCAGCAGCGCGGGGTGGGTAGGTGAGCAGTTCTTC. Its translation: CASSAGWVGEQFF.

In its sample, this clonotype was seen a few times. The V call is TRBV29-1, the J call TRBJ2-2; TRBD2 matches at 9 bases. Trimming took 7 bases from V and 5 from J; bases not matched to a gene: 11. The germline V gene encodes CDR1 SQVTM and CDR2 ANQGSEA. The CDR3 covers 15 residues. The CDR3 DNA sequence: TGCAGCGGATCTGCGGGGGGGTCGGGGACCGGGGAGCTGTTTTTT. It is translated as CSGSAGGSGTGELFF.